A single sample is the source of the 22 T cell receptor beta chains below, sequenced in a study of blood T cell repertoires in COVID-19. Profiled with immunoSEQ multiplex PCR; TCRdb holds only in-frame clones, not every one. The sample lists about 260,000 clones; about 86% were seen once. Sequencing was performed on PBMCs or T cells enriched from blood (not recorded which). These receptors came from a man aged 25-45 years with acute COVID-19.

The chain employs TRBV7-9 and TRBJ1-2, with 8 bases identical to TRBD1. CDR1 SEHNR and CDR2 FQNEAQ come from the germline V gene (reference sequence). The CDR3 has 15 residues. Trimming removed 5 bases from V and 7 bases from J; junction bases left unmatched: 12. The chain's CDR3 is CASSQGDRSGIGYTF. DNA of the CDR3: TGTGCCAGCAGCCAGGGGGACAGGTCGGGCATTGGCTACACCTTC.

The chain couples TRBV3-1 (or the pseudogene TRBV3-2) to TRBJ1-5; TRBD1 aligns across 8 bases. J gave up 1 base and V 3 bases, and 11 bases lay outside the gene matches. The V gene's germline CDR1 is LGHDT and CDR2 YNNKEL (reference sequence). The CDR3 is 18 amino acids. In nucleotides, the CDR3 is TGTGCCAGCAGCCATTCAGGGGGCGGGCACGGAAGCAATCAGCCCCAGCATTTT. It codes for CASSHSGGGHGSNQPQHF.

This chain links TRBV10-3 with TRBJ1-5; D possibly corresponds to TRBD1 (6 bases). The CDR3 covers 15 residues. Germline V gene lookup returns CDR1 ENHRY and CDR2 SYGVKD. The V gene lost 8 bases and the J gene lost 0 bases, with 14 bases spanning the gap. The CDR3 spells CAIGEGVGSNQPQHF. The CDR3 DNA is TGTGCCATCGGGGAGGGGGTAGGTAGCAATCAGCCCCAGCATTTT.

The CDR3 loop reads CARRDYRGPNTEAFF. For the CDR3, the DNA is TGTGCCAGAAGGGACTACAGGGGACCGAACACTGAAGCTTTCTTT. This chain uses TRBV5-3 with TRBJ1-1; TRBD1 agrees at 7 bases. TRBV5-3 is filed as an ORF, its function uncertain. The V and J ends lost 5 bases and 1 base, in that order; junction bases with no gene match: 8. The CDR3 spans 15 residues.

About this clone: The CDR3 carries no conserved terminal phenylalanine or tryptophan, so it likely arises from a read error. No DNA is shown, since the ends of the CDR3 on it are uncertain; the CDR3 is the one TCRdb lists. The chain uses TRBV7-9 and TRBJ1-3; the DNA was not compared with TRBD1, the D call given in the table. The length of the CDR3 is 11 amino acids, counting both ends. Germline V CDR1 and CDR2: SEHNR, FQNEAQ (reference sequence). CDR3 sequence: CASSLSGQGRI.

This chain's CDR3 is CASSQEGGPGYGYTF. The DNA of the CDR3 is TGTGCCAGCAGCCAAGAAGGGGGCCCGGGCTATGGCTACACCTTC. V gene TRBV14 combines with J gene TRBJ1-2; 7 bases map to TRBD1. Germline CDR1 reads SGHDN; CDR2 reads FVKESK. The V and J ends lost 0 bases and 4 bases, in that order; junction bases with no gene match: 5. The CDR3 extends over 15 amino acids.

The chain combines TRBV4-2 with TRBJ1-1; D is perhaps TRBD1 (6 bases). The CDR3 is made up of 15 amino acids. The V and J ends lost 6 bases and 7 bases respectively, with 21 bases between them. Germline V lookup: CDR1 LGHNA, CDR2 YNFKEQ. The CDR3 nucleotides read TGTGCCAGCAGTTCGGACAGCCCCGTGCCGGGTGAAGCTTTCTTT. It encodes CASSSDSPVPGEAFF.

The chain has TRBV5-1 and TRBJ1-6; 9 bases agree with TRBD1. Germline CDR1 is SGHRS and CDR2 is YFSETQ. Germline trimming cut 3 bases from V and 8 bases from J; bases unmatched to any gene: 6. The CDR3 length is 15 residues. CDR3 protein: CASSWGDRAYSPLHF. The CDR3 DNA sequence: TGCGCCAGCAGCTGGGGGGACAGGGCCTATTCACCCCTCCACTTT.

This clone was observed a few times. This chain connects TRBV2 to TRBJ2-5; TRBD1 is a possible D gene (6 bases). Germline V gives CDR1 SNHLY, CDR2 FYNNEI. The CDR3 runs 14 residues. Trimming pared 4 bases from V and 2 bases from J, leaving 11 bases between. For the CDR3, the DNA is TGTGCCAGCAGTGGGACAGTAGGGCAAGAGACCCAGTACTTC. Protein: CASSGTVGQETQYF.

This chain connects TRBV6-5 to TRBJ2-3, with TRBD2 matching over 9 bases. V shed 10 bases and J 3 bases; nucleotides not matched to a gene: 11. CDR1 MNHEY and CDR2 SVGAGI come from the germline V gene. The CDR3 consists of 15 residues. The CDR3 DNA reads TGTGCCACATCGATTAGCGGGAGCCCGACAGATACGCAGTATTTT. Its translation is CATSISGSPTDTQYF.

The CDR3 DNA is TGTGCCAGCACTGGGATGGGGTGGGGGCGCGAGCAGTACGTC. Residues: CASTGMGWGREQYV. The V gene is TRBV11-2, the J gene TRBJ2-7, with D possibly matching TRBD1 (6 bases). V lost 7 bases, J lost 6 bases, and 19 bases lay in between. Germline CDR1 is SGHAT and CDR2 is FQNNGV. The CDR3 length is 14 residues.

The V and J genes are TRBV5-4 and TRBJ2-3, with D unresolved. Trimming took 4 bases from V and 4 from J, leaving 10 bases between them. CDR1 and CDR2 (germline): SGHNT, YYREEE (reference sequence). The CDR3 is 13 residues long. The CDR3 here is CASSRDSSDTQYF. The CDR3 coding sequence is TGTGCCAGCAGCCGTGATAGCTCAGATACGCAGTATTTT.

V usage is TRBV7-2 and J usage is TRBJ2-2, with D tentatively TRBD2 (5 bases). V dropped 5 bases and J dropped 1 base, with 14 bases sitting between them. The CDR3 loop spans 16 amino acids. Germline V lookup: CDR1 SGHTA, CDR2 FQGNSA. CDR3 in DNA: TGTGCCAGCAGCACCCTCGGCGGAGGGAACACCGGGGAGCTGTTTTTT. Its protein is CASSTLGGGNTGELFF.

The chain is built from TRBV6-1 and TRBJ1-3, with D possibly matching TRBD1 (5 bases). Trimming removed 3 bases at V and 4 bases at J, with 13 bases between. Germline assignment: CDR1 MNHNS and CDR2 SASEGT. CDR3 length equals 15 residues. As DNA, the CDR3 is TGTGCCAGCAGTGAGCGGGACCCGTACGGAAACACCATATATTTT. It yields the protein CASSERDPYGNTIYF.

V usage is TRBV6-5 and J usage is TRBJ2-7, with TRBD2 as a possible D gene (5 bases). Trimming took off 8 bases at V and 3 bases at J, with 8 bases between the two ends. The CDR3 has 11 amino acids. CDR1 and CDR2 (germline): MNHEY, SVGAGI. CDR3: CASGLDYEQYV. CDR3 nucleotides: TGTGCCAGCGGACTTGACTACGAGCAGTACGTC.

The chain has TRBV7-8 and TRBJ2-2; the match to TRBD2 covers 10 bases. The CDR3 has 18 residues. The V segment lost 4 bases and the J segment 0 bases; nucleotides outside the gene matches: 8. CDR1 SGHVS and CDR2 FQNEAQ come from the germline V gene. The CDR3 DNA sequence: TGTGCCAGCAGCTCGCCACCGCTAGCGGGGGCGAACACCGGGGAGCTGTTTTTT. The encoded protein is CASSSPPLAGANTGELFF.

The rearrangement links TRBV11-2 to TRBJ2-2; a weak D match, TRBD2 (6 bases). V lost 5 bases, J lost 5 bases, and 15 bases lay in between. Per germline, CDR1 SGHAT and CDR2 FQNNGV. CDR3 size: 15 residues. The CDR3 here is CASSPPGVGTGELFF. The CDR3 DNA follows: TGTGCCAGCAGCCCACCGGGGGTAGGGACCGGGGAGCTGTTTTTT.

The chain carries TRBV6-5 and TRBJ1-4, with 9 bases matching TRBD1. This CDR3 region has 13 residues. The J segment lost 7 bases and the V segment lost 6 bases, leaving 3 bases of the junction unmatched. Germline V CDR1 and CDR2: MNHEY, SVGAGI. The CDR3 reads CASRGTGTEKLFF. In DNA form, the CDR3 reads TGTGCCAGCAGAGGGACAGGGACTGAAAAACTGTTTTTT.

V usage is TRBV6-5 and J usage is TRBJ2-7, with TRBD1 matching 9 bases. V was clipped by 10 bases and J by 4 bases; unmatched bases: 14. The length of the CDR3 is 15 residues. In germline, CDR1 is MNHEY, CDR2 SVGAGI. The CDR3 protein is CATRPGTGTFYEQYV. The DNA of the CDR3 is TGTGCCACCCGACCCGGGACAGGGACTTTTTACGAGCAGTACGTC.

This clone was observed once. Here the CDR3 DNA reads TGTGCCAGCAGCCAAGATGCAGCGGGGGTCACCGGGGAGCTGTTTTTT. Translation gives CASSQDAAGVTGELFF. The gene calls are TRBV4-2 and TRBJ2-2, with 8 nucleotides matching TRBD2. The junction had 4 bases not matched to a gene; V was cut back by 0 bases and J by 4 bases. The CDR3 runs to 16 residues. Germline V gene data show CDR1 as LGHNA and CDR2 as YNFKEQ.

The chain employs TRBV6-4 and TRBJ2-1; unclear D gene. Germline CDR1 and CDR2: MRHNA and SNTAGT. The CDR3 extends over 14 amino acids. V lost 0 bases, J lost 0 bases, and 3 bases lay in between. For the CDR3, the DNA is TGTGCCAGCAGTGACTCACACTCCTACAATGAGCAGTTCTTC. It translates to CASSDSHSYNEQFF.

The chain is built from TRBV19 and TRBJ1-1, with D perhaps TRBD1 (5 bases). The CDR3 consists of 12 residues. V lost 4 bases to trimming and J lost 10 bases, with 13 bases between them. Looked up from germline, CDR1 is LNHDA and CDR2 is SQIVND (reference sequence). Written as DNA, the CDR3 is TGTGCCAGTAGTACTTCAGGGTTGGGAGCTTTCTTT. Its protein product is CASSTSGLGAFF.